Listed below are T cell receptor beta chains from one sample, sequenced in a study of T cell repertoires and HLA-DP antigens. Their specific antigens are unknown. Clones were read by immunoSEQ multiplex PCR, and TCRdb kept only the in-frame ones, dropping some. The table lists about 89,000 clones, roughly 86% of them singletons, with 1.5% to 2% in the top ten. Input material: CD4+ T cells from PBMCs. The receptors were gathered from a man between 50 and 59 years old in good health and CMV-seronegative. Both conserved end residues are part of each CDR3. Fields, in order: V gene, clone size, CDR3 protein. Clone size is given for some rows only: seen once, a few or many times, or a class if the clone is expanded.

v_call: TRBV6-1
clone_size: NA
cdr3_aa: CASRHLSGGIDGYTF

v_call: TRBV5-6
clone_size: NA
cdr3_aa: CASSLNRVEAFF

v_call: TRBV6-6
clone_size: NA
cdr3_aa: CATRTSGASDTQYF

v_call: TRBV18
clone_size: NA
cdr3_aa: CASSPLQGTNPPSYEQYF

v_call: TRBV19
clone_size: NA
cdr3_aa: CASRDRGNQPQHF

v_call: TRBV7-9
clone_size: NA
cdr3_aa: CASSLEGTGELFF

v_call: TRBV18
clone_size: few
cdr3_aa: CASSAVDYTGELFF

v_call: TRBV7-2
clone_size: once
cdr3_aa: CASSKKQGSGYTF

v_call: TRBV29-1
clone_size: NA
cdr3_aa: CSFLPGQGIGGYTF

v_call: TRBV11-2
clone_size: NA
cdr3_aa: CASSQLQGNEQYF

v_call: TRBV28
clone_size: NA
cdr3_aa: CASSYGLSNEQFF

v_call: TRBV5-4
clone_size: NA
cdr3_aa: CASSYATGGNEKLFF

v_call: TRBV19
clone_size: NA
cdr3_aa: CASSSRTGTGTDTQYF

v_call: TRBV14
clone_size: NA
cdr3_aa: CASSPRTSGIETQYF

v_call: TRBV9
clone_size: NA
cdr3_aa: CASSPQDNEQFF

v_call: TRBV10-3
clone_size: NA
cdr3_aa: CAISGGGGIEQYF

v_call: TRBV7-8
clone_size: few
cdr3_aa: CASSPRTISGSTDTQYF

v_call: TRBV7-2
clone_size: NA
cdr3_aa: CASSKGQGAGGTDTQYF

v_call: TRBV18
clone_size: NA
cdr3_aa: CASSPGGLGEQYF

v_call: TRBV2
clone_size: NA
cdr3_aa: CASSWEKYSNQPQHF

v_call: TRBV4-2
clone_size: NA
cdr3_aa: CASSQDAVGREDAKLFF

v_call: TRBV6-5
clone_size: once
cdr3_aa: CASSHLRENTEAFF

v_call: TRBV30
clone_size: NA
cdr3_aa: CAWSYPTQGRTDTQYF

v_call: TRBV4-1
clone_size: few
cdr3_aa: CASSQTSGVTDTQYF

v_call: TRBV27
clone_size: NA
cdr3_aa: CASRRTGGYEQYF

v_call: TRBV9
clone_size: NA
cdr3_aa: CASSSGTFGGEQYF

v_call: TRBV7-3
clone_size: NA
cdr3_aa: CASSFYGENEQFF

v_call: TRBV18
clone_size: NA
cdr3_aa: CASSPLGTDEQFF

v_call: TRBV28
clone_size: NA
cdr3_aa: CASSATDTQYF

v_call: TRBV6-5
clone_size: NA
cdr3_aa: CASRGSSTNTGELFF

v_call: TRBV28
clone_size: few
cdr3_aa: CASSFSDNYGYTF

v_call: TRBV7-8
clone_size: NA
cdr3_aa: CASSFAVAGAASYNEQFF

v_call: TRBV7-2
clone_size: NA
cdr3_aa: CASSLDRNPYNEQFF

v_call: TRBV6-6
clone_size: once
cdr3_aa: CASSLGGPEETQYF

v_call: TRBV7-3
clone_size: NA
cdr3_aa: CASSFGIPGTEAFF

v_call: TRBV18
clone_size: NA
cdr3_aa: CASSTRQGANEQYF

v_call: TRBV5-1
clone_size: NA
cdr3_aa: CASSLDMRDQETQYF

v_call: TRBV7-9
clone_size: NA
cdr3_aa: CASGKRGLGETQYF

v_call: TRBV4-1
clone_size: NA
cdr3_aa: CASSQMGPLYEQYF

v_call: TRBV14
clone_size: NA
cdr3_aa: CASSQAVTDTQYF

v_call: TRBV18
clone_size: NA
cdr3_aa: CASSHEASYNEQFF

v_call: TRBV29-1
clone_size: once
cdr3_aa: CSADIYGYTF

v_call: TRBV15
clone_size: once
cdr3_aa: CATSNDRAGGEKLFF

v_call: TRBV28
clone_size: NA
cdr3_aa: CASSLGGLDSEQYF

v_call: TRBV7-2
clone_size: NA
cdr3_aa: CASGMNEQYF

v_call: TRBV9
clone_size: NA
cdr3_aa: CASSVDYRNYEQYF

v_call: TRBV5-4
clone_size: NA
cdr3_aa: CASTSGQGRLETQYF

v_call: TRBV10-3
clone_size: few
cdr3_aa: CAISGGRGRDTEAFF

v_call: TRBV27
clone_size: NA
cdr3_aa: CASTPGQGNYGYTF

v_call: TRBV4-1
clone_size: NA
cdr3_aa: CASSQVGSFSGNTIYF

v_call: TRBV9
clone_size: few
cdr3_aa: CASSVGTQVGNTEAFF

v_call: TRBV7-2
clone_size: NA
cdr3_aa: CASSPSSGTMDTQYF

v_call: TRBV7-2
clone_size: NA
cdr3_aa: CASSSMRTGGAEQYF

v_call: TRBV10-3
clone_size: NA
cdr3_aa: CAISESVTDGKLFF

v_call: TRBV27
clone_size: NA
cdr3_aa: CAKYRGSLSGANVLTF